This is a list of T cell receptor beta chains from one sample in a study of T cells in Graves' hyperthyroidism and ophthalmopathy. TCRdb ran MiXCR on the multiplex PCR reads and lists one entry per CDR3 protein. This sample has about 380,000 distinct CDR3 sequences, with around 14% found just once. Sequencing used blood. All receptors come from a woman aged 55 to 70 with Graves' hyperthyroidism. Each CDR3 is given with its conserved first and last residue. A D gene is named only where the DNA matches it firmly. Clone size is shown for a subset of rows, as once, few, many or a class of expanded clone.

j_call v_call d_call clone_size cdr3_aa cdr3_nt
TRBJ1-2 TRBV19 - many CASSVDSHSPNYGYTF TGTGCCAGTAGTGTGGACAGTCACTCTCCTAACTATGGCTACACCTTC
TRBJ2-3 TRBV19 TRBD1 once CASRLRTGGTDTQYF TGTGCCAGTAGACTACGGACAGGGGGCACGGATACGCAGTATTTT
TRBJ2-1 TRBV20-1 TRBD2 many CSAVGLAGAPSHEQFF TGCAGTGCTGTTGGACTAGCGGGGGCTCCGTCCCATGAGCAGTTCTTC
TRBJ2-4 TRBV3-1 - few CASSHQLAKNIQYF TGTGCCAGCAGCCACCAGTTAGCCAAAAACATTCAGTACTTC
TRBJ2-3 TRBV28 - many CASTRATDTQYF TGTGCCAGCACCAGGGCCACAGATACGCAGTATTTT
TRBJ2-5 TRBV20-1 TRBD1 - CSAKRQGASLETQYF TGCAGTGCTAAACGACAGGGGGCTTCCTTAGAGACCCAGTACTTC
TRBJ2-3 TRBV20-1 TRBD2 - CSAGGTSGSRSDTQYF TGCAGTGCTGGCGGGACTAGCGGGAGTAGGTCAGATACGCAGTATTTT
TRBJ2-2 TRBV2 TRBD2 - CASRRAGVNTGELFF TGTGCCAGCAGGCGAGCGGGGGTTAACACCGGGGAGCTGTTTTTT
TRBJ2-1 TRBV24-1 TRBD2 few CATSVASGRASNGEQFF TGTGCCACCAGTGTGGCTAGCGGGAGGGCCTCTAACGGTGAGCAGTTCTTC
TRBJ2-6 TRBV6-5 TRBD1 few CASSYSGTGAHGTNVLTF TGTGCCAGCAGTTACTCGGGGACAGGGGCGCATGGGACCAACGTCCTGACTTTC
TRBJ2-1 TRBV6-5 - - CASSYLTRGWNEQFF TGTGCCAGCAGTTACTTAACTAGGGGGTGGAATGAGCAGTTCTTC
TRBJ1-2 TRBV29-1 - few CSVGWEVDGYTF TGCAGCGTTGGTTGGGAGGTGGATGGCTACACCTTC
TRBJ2-1 TRBV12-3/TRBV12-4 - - CASSTPSDHNEQFF TGTGCCAGCAGTACCCCGAGCGACCACAATGAGCAGTTCTTC
TRBJ1-1 TRBV20-1 - many CSARDVAATEAFF TGCAGTGCTAGAGATGTGGCAGCCACTGAAGCTTTCTTT
TRBJ1-1 TRBV12-5 - many CASGPKRFSNTEAFF TGTGCTAGTGGTCCGAAACGGTTCAGCAACACTGAAGCTTTCTTT
TRBJ2-3 TRBV9 - many CASSVGSDTQYF TGTGCCAGCAGCGTAGGGTCAGATACGCAGTATTTT
TRBJ1-4 TRBV20-1 TRBD1 - CSAPPGGESEKLFF TGCAGTGCTCCTCCAGGGGGAGAGAGTGAAAAACTGTTTTTT
TRBJ2-1 TRBV9 TRBD2 few CASSVGGTLAGGEQFF TGTGCCAGCAGCGTAGGGGGGACTTTAGCGGGAGGTGAGCAGTTCTTC
TRBJ1-1 TRBV30 - - CAWTNRMNTEAFF TGTGCCTGGACCAACAGAATGAACACTGAAGCTTTCTTT
TRBJ2-3 TRBV11-3 - few CASSLDPEGLSTDTQYF TGTGCCAGCAGCTTAGATCCAGAAGGACTGAGCACAGATACGCAGTATTTT